Detailed here is one TCR beta chain. These data come from a study of shared clonotypes between healthy human individuals. This CDR3 has 16 residues. Assay: immunoSEQ multiplex PCR; the TCRdb copy retains only in-frame clones and omits some. The data show 1,500,000 or so clones, around 97% seen once. The sequencing input was naive CD4+ T cells sorted from blood. Indicated subset: CD45RA+ positively selected. V and J are TRBV12-2 and TRBJ1-1; whether TRBD1, the table's D call, matches the DNA was not checked. TRBV12-2 is flagged as a pseudogene. The receptor was isolated from a man aged 25-40 years in good health. In DNA, the CDR3 is TGTGCAAGTCGCTTAGAGTTGCAGGGAAAGGACACTGAAGCTTTCTTT. Translating gives CASRLELQGKDTEAFF.